What follows are 6 T cell receptor beta chains derived from one specimen sequenced in a study of T cell changes during pregnancy in multiple sclerosis. The method was immunoSEQ multiplex PCR; TCRdb's version includes in-frame clones alone and lacks a portion of them. Among 45,000 to 60,000 clones listed, 85% to 95% were seen once. This specimen was CD4+ T cells from peripheral blood mononuclear cells, taken after pregnancy. The origin of the receptors is a female donor in good health, enrolled as a control in a pregnancy study.

This sequence joins TRBV4-1 and TRBJ1-2, with 7 bases aligning to TRBD1. The CDR3 sequence is 14 residues long. The V and J ends lost 2 bases and 3 bases, in that order; junction bases with no gene match: 3. Germline V lookup: CDR1 MGHRA, CDR2 YSYEKL. The CDR3 here is CASSQLGGYYGYTF. The CDR3 nucleotides read TGCGCCAGCAGCCAATTAGGGGGCTACTATGGCTACACCTTC.

This rearrangement joins TRBV18 to TRBJ1-1; possible D gene TRBD1, 5 bases. V was cut by 3 bases and J by 0 bases, with 11 bases left in between. CDR1 is KGHSH and CDR2 is LQKENI in the germline V gene. CDR3 size: 15 residues. CDR3 amino acids: CASSPGGALNTEAFF. The CDR3 DNA sequence: TGTGCCAGCTCACCGGGAGGGGCCCTGAACACTGAAGCTTTCTTT.

This clone was seen only once. This chain connects TRBV19 to TRBJ1-5; a possible D gene is TRBD1 (5 bases). The germline V gene encodes CDR1 LNHDA and CDR2 SQIVND (reference sequence). The length of the CDR3 is 14 residues. V lost 10 bases to trimming and J lost 4 bases, with 17 bases between them. In DNA form, the CDR3 reads TGTGCCACCACGGTAGAAGGGGTGAATCAGCCCCAGCATTTT. Translating it yields CATTVEGVNQPQHF. The full variable domain, rest sourced from reference TRBV19 and TRBJ1-5, is DGGITQSPKYLFRKEGQNVTLSCEQNLNHDAMYWYRQDPGQGLRLIYYSQIVNDFQKGDIAEGYSVSREKKESFPLTVTSAQKNPTAFYLCATTVEGVNQPQHFGDGTRLSIL.

The chain joins TRBV5-5 to TRBJ2-3; D gene uncertain. This CDR3 comprises 15 residues. Germline assignment: CDR1 SGHKS and CDR2 YYEKEE (reference sequence). V gave up 0 bases and J gave up 0 bases, with 8 bases separating them. The DNA for the CDR3 is TGTGCCAGCAGCTTGGTAGCTCCGAGCACAGATACGCAGTATTTT. It specifies CASSLVAPSTDTQYF. The full variable domain, with the rest looked up from reference TRBV5-5 and TRBJ2-3, is DAGVTQSPTHLIKTRGQQVTLRCSPISGHKSVSWYQQVLGQGPQFIFQYYEKEERGRGNFPDRFSARQFPNYSSELNVNALLLGDSALYLCASSLVAPSTDTQYFGPGTRLTVL.

The V and J genes are TRBV5-1 and TRBJ1-5; D is perhaps TRBD1 (5 bases). Germline CDR1 reads SGHRS; CDR2 reads YFSETQ. The CDR3 is made up of 13 amino acids. V was cut by 4 bases and J by 4 bases, with 9 bases left in between. The CDR3 protein is CASSRGENQPQHF. CDR3 in DNA: TGCGCCAGCAGCCGGGGGGAAAATCAGCCCCAGCATTTT.

The J gene is TRBJ1-2, the V gene TRBV28; D uncertain. CDR1 MDHEN and CDR2 SYDVKM come from the germline V gene. The CDR3 consists of 13 residues. Trimming stripped 7 bases from V and 4 bases from J, with 13 bases between. This CDR3 reads CASIGGASYGYTF. For the CDR3, the DNA is TGTGCCAGCATAGGAGGTGCGTCCTATGGCTACACCTTC.